The 2 T cell receptor beta chains below come from one sample, sequenced in a study of human T cells and chemical hapten exposure. Each CDR3 protein is one row after TCRdb ran MiXCR on the RACE reads. The data contain 90,000 to 110,000 distinct CDR3 sequences, about a tenth of them seen just once; the ten biggest clones take up 2.5% to 3.5%. Documented time point: patch test 2, 6 weeks after DPC sensitization. Treatment noted: therapeutic diphenylcyclopropenone sensitization with weekly scalp DPC. The material sequenced was whole blood, taken in connection with sensitization to the hapten diphenylcyclopropenone (DPC). The receptors were sampled from a woman aged 40 to 50 with alopecia areata. Some clones in this sample may be carry-over from other donors' samples.

J is TRBJ1-3 and V is TRBV20-1; D is perhaps TRBD1 (6 bases). The V gene lost 7 bases and the J gene lost 4 bases, with 11 bases spanning the gap. This CDR3 is 12 amino acids long. From germline, CDR1 is DFQATT and CDR2 SNEGSKA (reference sequence). The CDR3 sequence: CSVGAAGNTIYF. Written as DNA, the CDR3 is TGCAGTGTGGGGGCGGCCGGAAACACCATATATTTT.

This clonotype turned up a few times. The DNA of the CDR3 is TGTGCCAGCAGGGCCGGGGTGGCTTACGAGCAGTACTTC. Its translation is CASRAGVAYEQYF. This rearrangement joins TRBV27 to TRBJ2-7, with D possibly matching TRBD2 (5 bases). Germline V lookup: CDR1 MNHEY, CDR2 SMNVEV (reference sequence). This CDR3 region has 13 residues. V gave up 6 bases and J gave up 4 bases, with 13 bases separating them.